These 9 T cell receptor beta chains were all obtained from the same sample, sequenced in a study of blood T cell repertoires in COVID-19. Assay used: immunoSEQ multiplex PCR; TCRdb lists only in-frame clones, some missing. The sample includes more than 300,000 clones, roughly 89% of them seen just once. Sequences were obtained from peripheral blood. The receptor set was obtained from a woman aged 40 to 50 with COVID-19, enrolled during active disease.

This chain connects TRBV6-5 to TRBJ2-7, with 12 bases that match TRBD2. There are 13 residues in the CDR3. J gave up 11 bases and V 7 bases, and 9 bases lay outside the gene matches. The germline V gene has CDR1 MNHEY and CDR2 SVGAGI. CDR3 sequence reads: CASTMGLAGQEYF. CDR3 bases: TGTGCCAGCACTATGGGACTAGCGGGTCAGGAGTACTTC.

V gene TRBV7-2 combines with J gene TRBJ2-5; 11 bases align to TRBD2. Germline trimming cut 5 bases from V and 1 base from J; bases unmatched to any gene: 3. CDR3 length: 15 amino acids. CDR1 and CDR2 (germline): SGHTA, FQGNSA. This CDR3 reads CASSLLAGVQETQYF. CDR3 DNA: TGTGCCAGCAGCCTACTAGCGGGGGTCCAAGAGACCCAGTACTTC. The full variable domain, in which reference TRBV7-2 and TRBJ2-5 provide the parts outside the CDR3, is GAGVSQSPSNKVTEKGKDVELRCDPISGHTALYWYRQSLGQGLEFLIYFQGNSAPDKSGLPSDRFSAERTGGSVSTLTIQRTQQEDSAVYLCASSLLAGVQETQYFGPGTRLLVL.

The V and J genes are TRBV5-1 and TRBJ2-5, with 9 nucleotides matching TRBD1. Unmatched junction bases numbered 7, after V lost 1 base and J lost 9 bases. The germline V gene encodes CDR1 SGHRS and CDR2 YFSETQ. This CDR3 is 14 amino acids long. The CDR3 here is CASSLYRGQSPQYF. In DNA form, the CDR3 reads TGCGCCAGCAGCTTGTACAGGGGGCAAAGTCCCCAGTACTTC. The full variable domain, with the rest looked up from reference TRBV5-1 and TRBJ2-5, is KAGVTQTPRYLIKTRGQQVTLSCSPISGHRSVSWYQQTPGQGLQFLFEYFSETQRNKGNFPGRFSGRQFSNSRSEMNVSTLELGDSALYLCASSLYRGQSPQYFGPGTRLLVL.

This chain connects TRBV7-2 to TRBJ1-1, with unresolved D. The CDR3 sequence is 17 residues long. V lost 5 bases and J 1 base, leaving 20 bases between the germline ends. In germline, CDR1 is SGHTA, CDR2 FQGNSA. CDR3 sequence: CASSPSKRTAGNTEAFF. The CDR3 coding sequence is TGTGCCAGCAGCCCATCCAAGCGTACAGCGGGGAACACTGAAGCTTTCTTT.

V is TRBV9 and J is TRBJ2-4; a possible D gene is TRBD2 (6 bases). This CDR3 is 14 amino acids long. The V end lost 3 bases, the J end lost 6 bases, and 13 bases lay between the germline ends. Germline CDR1 reads SGDLS; CDR2 reads YYNGEE. In DNA form, the CDR3 reads TGTGCCAGCAGCGGCGGGAATCAATTAAACATTCAGTACTTC. As protein: CASSGGNQLNIQYF.

The gene calls are TRBV7-2 and TRBJ1-6; D unresolved. CDR1 and CDR2 (germline): SGHTA, FQGNSA. The CDR3 covers 15 residues. Trimming removed 4 bases from V and 0 bases from J, with 7 bases in between. CDR3 loop: CASSSGGSYNSPLHF. Here the CDR3 DNA reads TGTGCCAGCAGCTCGGGAGGCTCCTATAATTCACCCCTCCACTTT. Drawing the rest from reference TRBV7-2 and TRBJ1-6, the complete variable domain is GAGVSQSPSNKVTEKGKDVELRCDPISGHTALYWYRQSLGQGLEFLIYFQGNSAPDKSGLPSDRFSAERTGGSVSTLTIQRTQQEDSAVYLCASSSGGSYNSPLHFGNGTRLTVT.

This chain joins TRBV12-5 and TRBJ1-2; 8 bases line up with TRBD1. Germline-derived CDR1 and CDR2 are LGHNT and FRNRAP. This CDR3 is built from 14 residues. Losses at the gene ends were 1 base for V and 5 bases for J; bases not matched to a gene: 3. In DNA form, the CDR3 reads TGTGCTAGTGGTTTGGGGACAGGGAGGTATGGCTACACCTTC. This sequence encodes CASGLGTGRYGYTF.

The V and J genes are TRBV2 and TRBJ1-3; D unresolved. Looked up from germline, CDR1 is SNHLY and CDR2 is FYNNEI. This CDR3 is 12 amino acids long. V was trimmed by 2 bases and J by 4 bases, leaving 3 bases between them. This CDR3 reads CASSEQGNTIYF. The CDR3 bases are TGTGCCAGCAGTGAACAGGGAAACACCATATATTTT.

V is TRBV28 and J is TRBJ1-2; possibly TRBD1 for D (5 bases). The V end lost 5 bases, the J end lost 4 bases, and 20 bases lay between the germline ends. CDR1 and CDR2 from the germline V gene are MDHEN and SYDVKM. The CDR3 spans 16 residues. The CDR3 sequence: CASSNGGLLVSYGYTF. CDR3 nucleotide sequence: TGTGCCAGCAGTAACGGGGGTCTCCTTGTGAGCTATGGCTACACCTTC.